Listed here is a single TCR beta chain. This clonotype has ten or more counts. Its antigen specificity is not known. No base qualities exist here, and no much larger clone lies one base off it. The listed sequencing device is Illumina HiSeq 2500. TCR beta libraries were prepared by quantitative 5'-RACE with molecular barcodes. The published analysis was carried out like this. To identify disease-linked TCR variants, a new computational method was used, one built on a probabilistic model of VDJ rearrangement. TCRdb itself trimmed the public reads at Q25 with fastp, ran MiXCR and retained productive beta chains. Identical CDR3 proteins give one entry, which carries the most common genes and DNA. What appears here as the V and J calls and clone size reflects TCRdb's work, not the paper's. In all, the sample holds about 240,000 distinct CDR3 sequences, and 9.5% to 12% of those were seen once. The ten largest clones add up to approximately 6.6% of the sample.

Per the germline V gene, MNHNS is the CDR1 and SASEGT is the CDR2. The CDR3 numbers 15 residues from cysteine through phenylalanine. Only the CDR3 portion is preserved as DNA: 45 bases, with reading frame beginning at the first base. V ends up 8 bases short and J 5 bases short, with an unmatched junction base count of 10. This sample is drawn from a study of CD8 T cells in ankylosing spondylitis (TCRdb year 2017). Context from the whole study: To find TCR variants linked to disease, the study profiled T cell receptor beta repertoires in ankylosing spondylitis patients and healthy donors. Peripheral blood was sampled, and synovial fluid was additionally collected from ankylosing spondylitis patients. The whole study cohort included some 100 healthy donors and 20 to 30 ankylosing spondylitis patients. Findings and caveats that apply to the study as a whole: Some motif variants were previously reported in synovial fluid and blood of reactive arthritis patients, suggesting common disease-initiation mechanisms. The disease-linked clones were reported as significantly enriched in matched synovial fluid samples from ankylosing spondylitis patients. The disease-linked clones had a CD8+ phenotype and were found at relatively low frequencies in peripheral blood. Blood from ankylosing spondylitis patients appeared to be characterized by a TCR beta motif made up of several highly homologous amino acid variants.

The material sequenced was blood, either unsorted or a sorted T cell fraction (not recorded which). Here the chain combines TRBV6-1 and TRBJ2-7; 12 bases in the junction line up with TRBD2. This sequence was found in a male donor with ankylosing spondylitis or in good health (not recorded which). CDR3 sequence: CASSLAGGLRHEQYF. The nucleotides read TGTGCCAGCTCCCTAGCGGGAGGGCTTCGCCACGAGCAGTACTTC.